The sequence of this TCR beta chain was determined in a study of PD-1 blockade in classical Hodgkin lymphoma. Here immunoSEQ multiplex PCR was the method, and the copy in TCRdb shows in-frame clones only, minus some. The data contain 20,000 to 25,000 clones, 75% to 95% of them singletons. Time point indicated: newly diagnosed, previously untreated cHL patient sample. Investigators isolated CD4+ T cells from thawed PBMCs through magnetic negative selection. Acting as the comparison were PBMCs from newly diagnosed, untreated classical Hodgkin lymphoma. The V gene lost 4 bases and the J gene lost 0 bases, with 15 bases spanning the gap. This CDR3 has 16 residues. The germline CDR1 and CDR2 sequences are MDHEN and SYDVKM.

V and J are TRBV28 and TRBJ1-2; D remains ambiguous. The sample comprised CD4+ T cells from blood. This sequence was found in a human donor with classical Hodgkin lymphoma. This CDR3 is CASSSEKRIANYGYTF. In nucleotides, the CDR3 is TGTGCCAGCAGTTCAGAAAAAAGGATAGCTAACTATGGCTACACCTTC.